What follows is one T cell receptor beta chain and its context. Participants were aged about 18 to 89 years from roughly 26 US areas. Two negative PCRs, clearance, or symptom resolution characterized the recovered Cohort 3 donors. The assay was immunoSEQ multiplex PCR, and TCRdb's table has in-frame clones only and misses some. The data show about 180,000 clones, around 86% seen once. These data belong to a study of blood T cell repertoires in COVID-19. V lost 5 bases, J lost 0 bases, and 7 bases stayed unmatched. The CDR3 has 17 amino acids. Looked up from germline, CDR1 is MGHRA and CDR2 is YSYEKL. V is TRBV4-1 and J is TRBJ1-6; 7 bases match TRBD1. The receptor comes from a woman in her thirties who had recovered from COVID-19. Sequencing was performed on PBMCs or T cells enriched from blood (not recorded which). CDR3 in DNA: TGCGCCAGCAGCGCCACAGGGGTCGGCTCCTATAATTCACCCCTCCACTTT. Residues: CASSATGVGSYNSPLHF.